What follows are 27 T cell receptor beta chains derived from one specimen sequenced in a study of T cell responses to AZD1222 COVID-19 vaccine. The assay was immunoSEQ multiplex PCR, and TCRdb's table has in-frame clones only and misses some. Here the sample spans under 130,000 clones, about 90% being singletons. Sequencing used peripheral blood, obtained on day 0 of AZD1222 vaccination. The receptor source for this set is an adult in good health.

The chain combines TRBV6-5 with TRBJ2-1; D is perhaps TRBD1 (5 bases). Germline V gene sequence: CDR1 MNHEY, CDR2 SVGAGI. V shed 6 bases and J shed 7 bases, with 16 bases lying between them. The CDR3 runs 14 residues. In DNA, the CDR3 is TGTGCCAGCAGCAGGGATTTGAGTTTGAATGAGCAGTTCTTC. It yields the protein CASSRDLSLNEQFF.

This clone was detected only once. This chain joins TRBV7-2 and TRBJ1-5, with D unresolved. This CDR3 spans 15 amino acids. CDR1 and CDR2 (germline): SGHTA, FQGNSA. Trimming left V 1 base short and J 6 bases short, with 13 bases between. The CDR3 loop is CASSLEHRRGQPQHF. Here the CDR3 DNA reads TGTGCCAGCAGCTTAGAACACCGACGGGGTCAGCCCCAGCATTTT.

The DNA for the CDR3 is TGTGCCAGTAGTTTTTCTCCCGGGACAGGGGTAGACGAGCAGTACTTC. It encodes CASSFSPGTGVDEQYF. This chain connects TRBV19 to TRBJ2-7; 10 positions match TRBD1. The CDR3 covers 16 residues. From germline, CDR1 is LNHDA and CDR2 SQIVND (reference sequence). V was pared by 5 bases and J by 5 bases, with 12 bases of the junction left unmatched.

The V gene is TRBV3-1 (or the pseudogene TRBV3-2), the J gene TRBJ1-2; unclear D gene. The length of the CDR3 is 13 residues. V shed 0 bases and J shed 6 bases, with 8 bases lying between them. The germline V gene has CDR1 LGHDT and CDR2 YNNKEL (reference sequence). The CDR3 reads CASSQDGVNGYTF. CDR3 nucleotides: TGTGCCAGCAGCCAAGATGGTGTGAATGGCTACACCTTC.

The V gene is TRBV24-1, the J gene TRBJ2-7; 7 bases align to TRBD2. Losses at the gene ends were 2 bases for V and 5 bases for J; bases not matched to a gene: 17. Germline CDR1 reads KGHDR; CDR2 reads SFDVKD. This CDR3 contains 18 residues. The CDR3 region is CATSDSLGGKDNPDEQYF. The DNA of the CDR3 is TGTGCCACCAGTGATTCCCTGGGGGGGAAAGACAATCCTGACGAGCAGTACTTC.

The chain couples TRBV3-1 (or the pseudogene TRBV3-2) to TRBJ1-2, with a tentative D call TRBD1 (5 bases). The germline gives CDR1 LGHDT, CDR2 YNNKEL (reference sequence). This CDR3 contains 14 residues. V dropped 1 base and J dropped 6 bases, with 12 bases sitting between them. The chain's CDR3 is CASSQVGTSDGYTF. The CDR3 nucleotides read TGTGCCAGCAGCCAAGTAGGGACCTCGGATGGCTACACCTTC.

This chain uses TRBV7-9 with TRBJ1-4, with a possible D match to TRBD1 (6 bases). Germline assignment: CDR1 SEHNR and CDR2 FQNEAQ (reference sequence). Trimming cost V 1 base and J 6 bases, with 12 bases left between them. The CDR3 is 15 amino acids. CDR3 region: CASSLDRALDEKLFF. The CDR3 DNA sequence: TGTGCCAGCAGCTTAGACAGGGCCCTAGATGAAAAACTGTTTTTT.

This chain links TRBV27 with TRBJ2-7; maybe TRBD2 (6 bases). The CDR3 length is 13 residues. V shed 6 bases and J shed 1 base, with 10 bases lying between them. The germline V gene has CDR1 MNHEY and CDR2 SMNVEV (reference sequence). This chain's CDR3 is CASSLGGSYEQYF. CDR3 in DNA: TGTGCCAGCAGCCTCGGGGGTTCCTACGAGCAGTACTTC.

The chain uses TRBV2 and TRBJ1-3; D possibly corresponds to TRBD1 (5 bases). The CDR3 has 14 residues. The ends were cut back, 7 bases at V and 4 bases at J, with 14 bases in the middle. Germline loops: CDR1 SNHLY, CDR2 FYNNEI. The CDR3 bases are TGTGCCAGCATTCAGGGAGGATTCGGAAACACCATATATTTT. Its translation: CASIQGGFGNTIYF. Based on the CDR3 plus reference TRBV2 and TRBJ1-3, the full variable domain is EPEVTQTPSHQVTQMGQEVILRCVPISNHLYFYWYRQILGQKVEFLVSFYNNEISEKSEIFDDQFSVERPDGSNFTLKIRSTKLEDSAMYFCASIQGGFGNTIYFGEGSWLTVV.

This clone has a single count. The chain links TRBV19 to TRBJ1-2; a weak D match, TRBD1 (6 bases). Trimming cost V 10 bases and J 6 bases, with 21 bases left between them. Looked up from germline, CDR1 is LNHDA and CDR2 is SQIVND (reference sequence). The CDR3 extends over 14 amino acids. The CDR3 nucleotides read TGTGCCACCCTAAGGGGGGGCGGTTTACATGGCTACACCTTC. Protein sequence: CATLRGGGLHGYTF.

This clone was detected only a few times. The chain joins TRBV21-1 to TRBJ2-2; whether TRBD2, the table's D call, matches the DNA was not checked. TRBV21-1 is noted as a pseudogene. This CDR3 has 17 residues. The CDR3 bases are TGTGCCAGCAGCAAACACGTCTCGGGGAGAGACACCGGGGAGCTGTTTTTT. This translates into CASSKHVSGRDTGELFF.

V usage is TRBV18 and J usage is TRBJ1-5, with D tentatively TRBD1 (5 bases). Germline V lookup: CDR1 KGHSH, CDR2 LQKENI. CDR3 length: 15 amino acids. The V end was cut by 3 bases, the J end by 6 bases, with 15 bases between. In DNA, the CDR3 is TGTGCCAGCTCACCCAACGATGGGGGATTTCAGCCCCAGCATTTT. Translated: CASSPNDGGFQPQHF.

This chain links TRBV6-5 with TRBJ1-4; possibly TRBD1 for D (6 bases). V was pared by 8 bases and J by 6 bases, with 13 bases between. Germline loops: CDR1 MNHEY, CDR2 SVGAGI. The CDR3 length is 13 residues. Here the CDR3 DNA reads TGTGCCAGCGGACATAACAGGGATGAAAAACTGTTTTTT. It yields the protein CASGHNRDEKLFF.

As regards this clone: In the same sample, other DNA sequences code for this CDR3. The rearrangement joins TRBV7-9 to TRBJ2-3, with D perhaps TRBD1 or TRBD2 (5 bases each). V lost 6 bases and J 4 bases, leaving 23 bases between the germline ends. The CDR3 contains 17 residues. In germline, CDR1 is SEHNR, CDR2 FQNEAQ (reference sequence). The DNA for the CDR3 is TGTGCCAGCAGTCGAGACAGAGGGCCGTCAGGCGCAGATACGCAGTATTTT. This sequence encodes CASSRDRGPSGADTQYF.

This clone appeared a few times. The chain uses TRBV6-5 and TRBJ1-1; TRBD1 is a possible D gene (5 bases). This CDR3 spans 13 amino acids. Deletions cut 6 bases from V and 3 bases from J, with 11 bases between. Germline CDR1 is MNHEY and CDR2 is SVGAGI. CDR3 bases: TGTGCCAGCAGGACCCGGGGCGACACTGAAGCTTTCTTT. Protein sequence: CASRTRGDTEAFF.

The chain couples TRBV7-2 to TRBJ1-2, with 7 bases that match TRBD1. Germline loops: CDR1 SGHTA, CDR2 FQGNSA. This CDR3 region has 14 residues. Unmatched junction bases numbered 2, after V lost 1 base and J lost 3 bases. In DNA, the CDR3 is TGTGCCAGCAGCTTAGGACAGGGCGACTATGGCTACACCTTC. Its translation is CASSLGQGDYGYTF.

V and J are TRBV2 and TRBJ1-4; 7 bases fit TRBD1. This CDR3 region has 14 residues. Trimming removed 7 bases from V and 4 bases from J; junction bases left unmatched: 6. The germline CDR1 and CDR2 sequences are SNHLY and FYNNEI. This CDR3 reads CASIPDRLNEKLFF. The DNA of the CDR3 is TGTGCCAGCATCCCGGACAGGCTTAATGAAAAACTGTTTTTT.

On this clone itself: The sample has other DNA sequences that encode this CDR3 too. The V gene is TRBV6-5, the J gene TRBJ1-2, with D perhaps matching TRBD1 (6 bases). Germline V gene data show CDR1 as MNHEY and CDR2 as SVGAGI. V shed 6 bases and J shed 4 bases, with 15 bases lying between them. CDR3 length equals 14 residues. The CDR3: CASRGQGLGYGYTF. The CDR3 DNA reads TGTGCCAGCAGAGGCCAGGGGTTGGGCTATGGCTACACCTTC.

The chain uses TRBV4-2 and TRBJ2-1; TRBD2 aligns across 9 bases. This CDR3 has 15 residues. Losses at the gene ends were 4 bases for V and 4 bases for J; bases not matched to a gene: 5. CDR1 and CDR2 (germline): LGHNA, YNFKEQ. CDR3 coding DNA: TGTGCCAGCAGCCTGGGACTAGCCGAATACAATGAGCAGTTCTTC. It translates to CASSLGLAEYNEQFF.

The gene calls are TRBV27 and TRBJ2-1; the D is unclear. This CDR3 is 14 amino acids long. The ends were cut back, 2 bases at V and 9 bases at J, with 14 bases in the middle. The germline gives CDR1 MNHEY, CDR2 SMNVEV (reference sequence). The CDR3 is CASSLNFRDLEQFF. Here the CDR3 DNA reads TGTGCCAGCAGTTTAAATTTTAGGGATCTTGAGCAGTTCTTC.

The J gene is TRBJ2-7, the V gene TRBV5-5, with D possibly being TRBD1 (6 bases). CDR1 is SGHKS, CDR2 YYEKEE, per germline (reference sequence). This CDR3 has 13 amino acids. The V and J ends lost 4 bases and 2 bases respectively, with 10 bases between them. CDR3 sequence (DNA): TGTGCCAGCAGCCGGACAGTTACCTACGAGCAGTACTTC. Translating it yields CASSRTVTYEQYF.

This sequence joins TRBV15 and TRBJ2-7; D could derive from TRBD1 or TRBD2 (5 bases each). CDR1 and CDR2 from the germline V gene are LNHNV and YYDKDF (reference sequence). V lost 0 bases and J lost 3, with 9 bases in between. The CDR3 has 14 residues. For the CDR3, the DNA is TGTGCCACCAGCAGAGATCGGGGCAACTACGAGCAGTACTTC. Its translation: CATSRDRGNYEQYF.

The J gene is TRBJ1-4, the V gene TRBV2, with D possibly being TRBD1 (5 bases). The V and J ends lost 9 bases and 3 bases respectively, with 17 bases between them. The CDR3 has 15 amino acids. The V gene's germline CDR1 is SNHLY and CDR2 FYNNEI. The DNA of the CDR3 is TGTGCCAGTAACCGACAGACCCGCTCTAATGAAAAACTGTTTTTT. This translates into CASNRQTRSNEKLFF.

The V gene is TRBV24-1, the J gene TRBJ2-3; a possible D gene is TRBD2 (7 bases). The CDR3 sequence is 16 residues long. In germline, CDR1 is KGHDR, CDR2 SFDVKD. Deletions cut 4 bases from V and 2 bases from J, with 15 bases between. The CDR3: CATSEGGGYHTDTQYF. The CDR3 coding sequence is TGTGCCACCAGTGAAGGGGGGGGGTACCACACAGATACGCAGTATTTT.

The rearrangement links TRBV7-9 to TRBJ2-7; 8 bases line up with TRBD1. V lost 0 bases to trimming and J lost 0 bases; unmatched junction nucleotides: 1. The CDR3 consists of 15 residues. CDR1 SEHNR and CDR2 FQNEAQ come from the germline V gene (reference sequence). CDR3: CASSLARGHSYEQYF. In nucleotides, the CDR3 is TGTGCCAGCAGCTTAGCCAGGGGGCACTCCTACGAGCAGTACTTC.

The chain employs TRBV30 and TRBJ2-7; D may correspond to TRBD1 or TRBD2 (5 bases each). The V gene's germline CDR1 is GTSNPN and CDR2 SVGIG (reference sequence). Trimming pared 2 bases from V and 5 bases from J, leaving 10 bases between. The CDR3 extends over 12 amino acids. The DNA for the CDR3 is TGTGCCTGGAGTCTAGTGGGGGACGAGCAGTACTTC. This translates into CAWSLVGDEQYF.

The V and J genes are TRBV6-5 and TRBJ2-5; 7 bases fit TRBD2. The CDR3 has 12 residues. V lost 8 bases to trimming and J lost 5 bases; unmatched junction nucleotides: 5. Germline assignment: CDR1 MNHEY and CDR2 SVGAGI. This chain's CDR3 is CASSGGWETQYF. The CDR3 DNA is TGTGCCAGCTCGGGGGGTTGGGAGACCCAGTACTTC.